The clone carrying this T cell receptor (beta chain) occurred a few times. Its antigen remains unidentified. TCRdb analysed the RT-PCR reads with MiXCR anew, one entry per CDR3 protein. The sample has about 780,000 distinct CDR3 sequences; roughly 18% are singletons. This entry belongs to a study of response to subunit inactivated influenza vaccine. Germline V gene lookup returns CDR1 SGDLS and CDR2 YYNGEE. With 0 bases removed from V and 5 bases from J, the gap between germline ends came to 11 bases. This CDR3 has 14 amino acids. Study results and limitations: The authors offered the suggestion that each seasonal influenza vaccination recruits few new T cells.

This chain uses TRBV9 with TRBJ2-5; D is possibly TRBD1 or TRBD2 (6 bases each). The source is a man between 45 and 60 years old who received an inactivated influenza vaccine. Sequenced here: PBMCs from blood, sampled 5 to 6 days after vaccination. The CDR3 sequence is CASSVETGRETQYF. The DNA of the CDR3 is TGTGCCAGCAGCGTAGAAACAGGGAGGGAGACCCAGTACTTC.